This T cell receptor beta chain is from a study of T-cell memory formation after mild COVID-19. Study results and limitations: Most CD4+ clones that shrank were in CM and EM, while CD8+ ones turned up in EMRA.

TCRdb re-called the 5' RACE reads with MiXCR, one entry per CDR3 protein. The data contain 240,000 or so distinct CDR3 sequences, 7.5% to 10% of them singletons. This clonotype was seen more than once but under ten times. Its matching antigen is unknown. The sequencing sample was made of PBMCs or a T cell subset sorted from them (not recorded which). The source of this sequence is a man aged 18 to 35 who had mild COVID-19 (a few samples of this study predate the infection). Cell type and time point are not known.

CDR3: CASSVGPGLGTSGGILETQYF. CDR3 nucleotide sequence: TGTGCCAGCAGCGTAGGCCCCGGTCTTGGGACTAGCGGGGGGATATTGGAGACCCAGTACTTC. The chain is built from TRBV9 and TRBJ2-5; 15 positions agree with TRBD2. The J segment lost 5 bases and the V segment lost 0 bases, leaving 17 bases of the junction unmatched. Germline CDR1 and CDR2: SGDLS and YYNGEE. This CDR3 contains 21 residues.